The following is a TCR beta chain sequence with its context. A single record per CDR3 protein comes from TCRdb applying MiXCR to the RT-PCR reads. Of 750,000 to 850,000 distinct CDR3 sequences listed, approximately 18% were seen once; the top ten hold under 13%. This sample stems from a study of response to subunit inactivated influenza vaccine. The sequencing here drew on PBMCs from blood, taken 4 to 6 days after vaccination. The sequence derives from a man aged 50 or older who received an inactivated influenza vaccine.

The CDR3 reads CASSQEAGPRETQYF. The CDR3 region has the DNA TGCGCCAGCAGCCAAGAAGCCGGGCCCAGGGAGACCCAGTACTTC. The chain joins TRBV4-3 to TRBJ2-5; D remains ambiguous. Trimming pared 0 bases from V and 5 bases from J, leaving 13 bases between. CDR3 size: 15 residues. CDR1 and CDR2 (germline): LGHNA, YSLEER.